Each of the 4 T cell receptor beta chains below was sequenced from the same sample in a study of beta chain features in type 1 diabetes. As every portion of the isolated RNA was reverse transcribed, the sequencing read expressed TCRB transcripts. Profiling relied on immunoSEQ multiplex PCR, and the TCRdb table lists in-frame clones only, not all of them. Here the sample spans about 160,000 clones, roughly 9.1% being singletons. Material: central memory CD4+ T cells from blood. Every receptor here comes from a young woman in good health.

This clone was recorded a few times. The chain carries TRBV5-4 and TRBJ1-2, with unresolved D. V lost 3 bases to trimming and J lost 4 bases, with 10 bases between them. From germline, CDR1 is SGHNT and CDR2 YYREEE (reference sequence). This CDR3 is 13 amino acids long. The CDR3 reads CASSSNYAYGYTF. The CDR3 region has the DNA TGTGCCAGCAGCTCTAACTACGCCTATGGCTACACCTTC.

This clone occurred a few times. This chain connects TRBV2 to TRBJ2-7, with 8 bases fitting TRBD2. Germline lookup yields CDR1 SNHLY and CDR2 FYNNEI. The CDR3 covers 13 residues. Trimming removed 7 bases from V and 4 bases from J; junction bases left unmatched: 6. The CDR3 sequence is CASKAGEFYEQYF. The CDR3, as DNA: TGTGCCAGCAAAGCGGGAGAATTTTACGAGCAGTACTTC.

Details on this clone: In the same sample, other DNA sequences code for this CDR3. The genes are TRBV5-1 and TRBJ1-1, with 9 nucleotides matching TRBD1. The length of the CDR3 is 14 residues. Germline values: CDR1 SGHRS, CDR2 YFSETQ. J lost 5 bases, V lost 4 bases, and 6 bases had no gene match. CDR3 nucleotide sequence: TGCGCCAGCAGCATACAGGGGGCAGGGACTGAAGCTTTCTTT. Translated, it gives CASSIQGAGTEAFF. The whole variable domain, remainder taken from reference TRBV5-1 and TRBJ1-1, is KAGVTQTPRYLIKTRGQQVTLSCSPISGHRSVSWYQQTPGQGLQFLFEYFSETQRNKGNFPGRFSGRQFSNSRSEMNVSTLELGDSALYLCASSIQGAGTEAFFGQGTRLTVV.

This clone was recorded a few times. V is TRBV28 and J is TRBJ1-1; D might be TRBD1 (5 bases). In germline, CDR1 is MDHEN, CDR2 SYDVKM. V gave up 5 bases and J gave up 6 bases, with 13 bases separating them. The CDR3 is 13 residues long. In DNA form, the CDR3 reads TGTGCCAGCAGTGGGGCAGGGATCCCTGAAGCTTTCTTT. Encoded protein: CASSGAGIPEAFF. Filled out from reference TRBV28 and TRBJ1-1, the complete variable domain reads DVKVTQSSRYLVKRTGEKVFLECVQDMDHENMFWYRQDPGLGLRLIYFSYDVKMKEKGDIPEGYSVSREKKERFSLILESASTNQTSMYLCASSGAGIPEAFFGQGTRLTVV.